What follows are 14 T cell receptor beta chains derived from one specimen sequenced in a study of CD8+ T cells in alopecia areata. RNA was isolated and reverse transcribed to cDNA, the sequencing template. Data came from immunoSEQ multiplex PCR; TCRdb stores just in-frame clones and leaves some out. The data show around 120,000 clones, around 61% seen once. The material sequenced was CD4+ T cells sorted from blood. The receptors derive from a human donor in good health.

The V call is TRBV6-6, the J call TRBJ1-6, with D possibly matching TRBD1 (5 bases). V gave up 8 bases and J gave up 10 bases, with 15 bases separating them. The CDR3 runs to 13 residues. Germline V gene lookup returns CDR1 MNHNY and CDR2 SVGAGI (reference sequence). Here the CDR3 DNA reads TGTGCCAGCCGATCGGGGGAGGAATCACCCCTCCACTTT. Translated: CASRSGEESPLHF.

The rearrangement joins TRBV30 to TRBJ1-2, with TRBD1 as a possible D gene (5 bases). Germline CDR1 is GTSNPN and CDR2 is SVGIG (reference sequence). Trimming stripped 7 bases from V and 3 bases from J, with 21 bases between. The CDR3 covers 15 residues. This CDR3 reads CAFSIWVGRHYGYTF. In DNA form, the CDR3 reads TGTGCCTTCTCGATTTGGGTGGGGCGGCACTATGGCTACACCTTC.

The chain has TRBV29-1 and TRBJ2-2; TRBD1 is a possible D gene (6 bases). The germline V gene has CDR1 SQVTM and CDR2 ANQGSEA. The CDR3 spans 13 residues. V dropped 0 bases and J dropped 7 bases, with 9 bases sitting between them. The CDR3 nucleotides read TGCAGCGTTGAAGAGCAGGGGCACGGGGAGCTGTTTTTT. This sequence encodes CSVEEQGHGELFF.

This clone came up a few times. The chain has TRBV4-1 and TRBJ2-7, with no clear D. The germline gives CDR1 MGHRA, CDR2 YSYEKL. Trimming cost V 1 base and J 2 bases, with 3 bases left between them. This CDR3 contains 12 residues. CDR3 sequence reads: CASSQGPYEQYF. As DNA, the CDR3 is TGCGCCAGCAGCCAAGGTCCCTACGAGCAGTACTTC.

The chain joins TRBV14 to TRBJ2-1, with D perhaps matching TRBD2 (5 bases). Trimming shortened V by 0 bases and J by 4 bases, and 13 bases separated the two germline ends. This CDR3 region has 16 residues. Germline CDR1 is SGHDN and CDR2 is FVKESK. The CDR3 region has the DNA TGTGCCAGCAGCCAAGATGCGGGCGAAGATTACAATGAGCAGTTCTTC. It translates to CASSQDAGEDYNEQFF.

J is TRBJ2-3 and V is TRBV11-2; perhaps TRBD2 as D (6 bases). Trimming took 2 bases from V and 4 from J, leaving 16 bases between them. From germline, CDR1 is SGHAT and CDR2 FQNNGV. The CDR3 totals 16 residues. CDR3 DNA sequence: TGTGCCAGCAGCTTAAAAGGGACTGGGTGGGCAGATACGCAGTATTTT. It translates to CASSLKGTGWADTQYF.

This chain joins TRBV30 and TRBJ1-5; D not resolved. CDR1 and CDR2 (germline): GTSNPN, SVGIG (reference sequence). The V and J ends lost 1 base and 5 bases respectively, with 9 bases between them. This CDR3 is built from 13 residues. CDR3 nucleotides: TGTGCCTGGAGTGCGGGTAAGGATCAGCCCCAGCATTTT. This codes for CAWSAGKDQPQHF.

This clone was counted only a few times. The genes are TRBV11-2 and TRBJ2-3; possibly TRBD1 for D (5 bases). V was shortened by 1 base and J by 3 bases, with 11 bases between the two germline ends. Germline V CDR1 and CDR2: SGHAT, FQNNGV. The CDR3 covers 15 residues. For the CDR3, the DNA is TGTGCCAGCAGCTTAGGTGTCCAGGGAACAGATACGCAGTATTTT. This sequence encodes CASSLGVQGTDTQYF.

This sequence joins TRBV23-1 and TRBJ2-1; TRBD1 matches 8 bases. TRBV23-1 is flagged as an ORF with uncertain function. Losses at the gene ends were 9 bases for V and 4 bases for J; bases not matched to a gene: 11. CDR3 length equals 15 residues. The CDR3 sequence: CARPYRDRLYNEQFF. CDR3 DNA sequence: TGCGCCAGACCGTACCGGGACAGGTTGTACAATGAGCAGTTCTTC.

The chain links TRBV29-1 to TRBJ2-5; D is unresolved. The germline V gene encodes CDR1 SQVTM and CDR2 ANQGSEA. Between the trimmed V and J ends, which lost 5 bases and 3 bases, there was a span of 4 bases. The CDR3 sequence is 10 residues long. Here the CDR3 reads CSVREETQYF. CDR3 DNA: TGCAGCGTTCGGGAAGAGACCCAGTACTTC.

V and J are TRBV15 and TRBJ2-4; D is undetermined. Germline values: CDR1 LNHNV, CDR2 YYDKDF (reference sequence). CDR3 length: 13 amino acids. Trimming stripped 1 base from V and 11 bases from J, with 12 bases between. CDR3 residues: CATSRGGVSVQYF. DNA for the CDR3: TGTGCCACCAGCAGAGGAGGTGTCTCCGTTCAGTACTTC.

This rearrangement joins TRBV6-6 to TRBJ2-3; TRBD2 agrees at 7 bases. CDR1 is MNHNY, CDR2 SVGAGI, per germline (reference sequence). The V and J ends lost 5 bases and 3 bases, in that order; junction bases with no gene match: 8. The CDR3 loop spans 15 amino acids. The CDR3 is CASSGQPGLTDTQYF. The CDR3 nucleotides are TGTGCCAGCAGTGGGCAGCCGGGACTAACAGATACGCAGTATTTT.

This clone appeared a single time. The chain has TRBV5-1 and TRBJ2-5; no reliable D call. Germline loops: CDR1 SGHRS, CDR2 YFSETQ. V was cut by 4 bases and J by 5 bases, with 9 bases left in between. CDR3 size: 12 residues. CDR3 coding DNA: TGCGCCAGCAGCCGAAACACTGAGACCCAGTACTTC. Its protein is CASSRNTETQYF. Full variable domain (missing parts from reference TRBV5-1 and TRBJ2-5): KAGVTQTPRYLIKTRGQQVTLSCSPISGHRSVSWYQQTPGQGLQFLFEYFSETQRNKGNFPGRFSGRQFSNSRSEMNVSTLELGDSALYLCASSRNTETQYFGPGTRLLVL.

This clone was detected only once. The chain recombines TRBV29-1 with TRBJ2-1, with D maybe TRBD2 (5 bases). This CDR3 is 11 amino acids long. CDR1 SQVTM and CDR2 ANQGSEA come from the germline V gene. With 6 bases removed from V and 8 bases from J, the gap between germline ends came to 11 bases. The CDR3 region is CSVTRVDEQFF. CDR3 DNA: TGCAGCGTAACTAGGGTAGATGAGCAGTTCTTC.